The T cell receptor beta chain under discussion was sequenced for a study of T-cell reconstitution after alpha-beta-depleted transplantation in children. Preparation of the TCRbeta library was carried out with unique molecular identifiers. TCRdb re-analysed the PCR reads in MiXCR, keeping a single row per CDR3 protein. The sample lists roughly 590,000 distinct CDR3 sequences, approximately 16% seen once, with over 0.95% in the top ten. The V end was cut by 3 bases, the J end by 0 bases, with 14 bases between. Germline values: CDR1 DFQATT, CDR2 SNEGSKA (reference sequence). The CDR3 has 15 residues. This clonotype was counted many times.

The J gene is TRBJ2-5, the V gene TRBV20-1; D may be TRBD1 (5 bases). The clonotype comes from a human donor who donated a stem cell graft to a child with acute myeloid leukemia. The sample in question was PBMCs from the stem cell graft donor, obtained from the stem cell graft. CDR3 loop: CSARGRGSYQETQYF. In nucleotides, the CDR3 is TGCAGTGCTAGGGGTAGGGGCTCGTACCAAGAGACCCAGTACTTC.